This entry features one TCR beta chain sequence. 13 Jbeta primers and 60 Vbeta primers were used for the PCR. Assay: immunoSEQ multiplex PCR; the TCRdb copy retains only in-frame clones and omits some. The table has about 99,000 clones, approximately 80% seen once. V lost 5 bases and J lost 2, with 10 bases in between. The germline V gene has CDR1 LNHDA and CDR2 SQIVND (reference sequence). This CDR3 contains 14 residues. This specimen belongs to a study of cytomegalovirus exposure and HLA in healthy donors. The chain links TRBV19 to TRBJ1-5; D perhaps matches TRBD1 (6 bases). The material sequenced was PBMCs. This clonotype was sampled from a male donor in good health and CMV-seropositive. The CDR3 loop is CASSFRQGNQPQHF. CDR3 in DNA: TGTGCCAGTAGTTTCCGACAGGGCAATCAGCCCCAGCATTTT.